This TCR beta chain was sequenced for a study of T cells in Graves' hyperthyroidism and ophthalmopathy. RNA transcripts provided the source from which TCR beta CDR3 regions were amplified. The HTBI primer set drove a first-round RT-PCR of the TCR CDR3. TCRdb independently ran MiXCR on the multiplex PCR reads; one entry per CDR3 protein. Among under 400,000 distinct CDR3 sequences listed, more than 15% were seen once. The CDR3 runs to 13 residues. The germline CDR1 and CDR2 sequences are MNHEY and SVGEGT. Trimming took off 6 bases at V and 6 bases at J, with 12 bases between the two ends. This sequence was found in a woman in her late teens or twenties with Graves' hyperthyroidism that later progressed to Graves' ophthalmopathy. This chain joins TRBV6-2 or TRBV6-3 and TRBJ2-1, with D possibly matching TRBD2 (6 bases). The sequenced sample consisted of blood. In DNA, the CDR3 is TGTGCCAGCAGCCGACTAGTTACCAATGAGCAGTTCTTC. Translated, it gives CASSRLVTNEQFF.